This T cell receptor (beta chain) is from a study of spatial heterogeneity in lung cancer. Regarding time point: sample taken at primary tumor resection. The length of the CDR3 is 16 residues. Germline-derived CDR1 and CDR2 are KGHDR and SFDVKD. V was shortened by 1 base and J by 0 bases, with 9 bases between the two germline ends. TCRdb re-derived calls from the 5' RACE reads in MiXCR, one entry per CDR3 protein. The table includes approximately 11,000 distinct CDR3 sequences, 5.5% to 6.5% detected once. This clonotype was counted many times. This receptor was taken from a male donor with early-stage non-small cell lung cancer. The genes are TRBV24-1 and TRBJ2-1; D is unresolved. The sequencing here drew on normal lung tissue next to the tumor, taken at surgery. CDR3 loop: CATSDFPASSYNEQFF. CDR3 DNA: TGTGCCACCAGTGATTTTCCGGCAAGCTCCTACAATGAGCAGTTCTTC.